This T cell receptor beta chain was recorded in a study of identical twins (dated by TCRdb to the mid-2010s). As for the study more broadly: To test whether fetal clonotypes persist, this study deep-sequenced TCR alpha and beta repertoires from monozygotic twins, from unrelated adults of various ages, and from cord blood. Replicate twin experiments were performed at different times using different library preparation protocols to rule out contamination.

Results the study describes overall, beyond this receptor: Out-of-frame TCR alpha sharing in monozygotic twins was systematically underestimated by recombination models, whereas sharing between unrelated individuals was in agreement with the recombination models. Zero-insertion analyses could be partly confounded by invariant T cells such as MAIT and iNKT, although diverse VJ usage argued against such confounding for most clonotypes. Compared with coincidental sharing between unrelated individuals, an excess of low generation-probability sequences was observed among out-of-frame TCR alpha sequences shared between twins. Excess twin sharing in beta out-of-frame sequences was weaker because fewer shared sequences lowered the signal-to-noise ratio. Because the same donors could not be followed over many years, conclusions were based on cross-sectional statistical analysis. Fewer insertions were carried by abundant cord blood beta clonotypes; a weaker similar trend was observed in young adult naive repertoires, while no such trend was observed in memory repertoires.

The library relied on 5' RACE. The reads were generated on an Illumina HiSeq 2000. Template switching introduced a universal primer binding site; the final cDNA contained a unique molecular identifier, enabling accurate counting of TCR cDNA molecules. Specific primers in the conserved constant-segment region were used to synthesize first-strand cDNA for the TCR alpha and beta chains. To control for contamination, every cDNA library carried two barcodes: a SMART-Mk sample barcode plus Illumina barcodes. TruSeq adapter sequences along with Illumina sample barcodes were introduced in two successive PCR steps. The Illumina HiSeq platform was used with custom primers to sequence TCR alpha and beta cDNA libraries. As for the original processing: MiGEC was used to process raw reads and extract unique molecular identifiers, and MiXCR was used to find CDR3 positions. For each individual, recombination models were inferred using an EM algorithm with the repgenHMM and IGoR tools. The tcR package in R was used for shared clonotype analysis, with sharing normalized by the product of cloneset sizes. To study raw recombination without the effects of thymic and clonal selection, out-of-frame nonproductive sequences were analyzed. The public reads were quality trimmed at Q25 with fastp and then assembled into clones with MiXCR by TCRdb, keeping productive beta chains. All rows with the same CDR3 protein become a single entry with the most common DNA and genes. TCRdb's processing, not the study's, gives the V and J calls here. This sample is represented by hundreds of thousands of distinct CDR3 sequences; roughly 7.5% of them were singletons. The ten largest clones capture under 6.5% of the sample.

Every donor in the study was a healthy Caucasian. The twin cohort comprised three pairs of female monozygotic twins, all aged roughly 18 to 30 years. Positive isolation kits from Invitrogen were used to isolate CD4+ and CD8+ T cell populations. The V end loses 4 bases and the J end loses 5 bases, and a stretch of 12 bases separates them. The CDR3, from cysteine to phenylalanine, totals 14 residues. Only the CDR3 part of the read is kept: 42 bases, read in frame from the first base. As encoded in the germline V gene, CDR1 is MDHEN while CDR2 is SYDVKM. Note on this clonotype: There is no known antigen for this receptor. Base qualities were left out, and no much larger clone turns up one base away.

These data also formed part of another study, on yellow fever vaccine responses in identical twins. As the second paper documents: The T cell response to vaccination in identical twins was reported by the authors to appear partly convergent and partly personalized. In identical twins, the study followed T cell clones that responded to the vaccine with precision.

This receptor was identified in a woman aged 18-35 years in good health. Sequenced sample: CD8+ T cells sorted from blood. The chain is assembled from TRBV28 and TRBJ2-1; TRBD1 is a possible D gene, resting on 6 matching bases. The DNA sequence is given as TGTGCCAGCAGTTCAACGACAGGTCACAATGAGCAGTTCTTC. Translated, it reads CASSSTTGHNEQFF.